This T cell receptor (beta chain) was observed in a study of early T cells in non-severe SARS-CoV-2 infection. This clonotype was recorded at least ten times. TCRdb reprocessed the 5' RACE reads via MiXCR and lists one record per CDR3 protein. Of about 35,000 distinct CDR3 sequences listed, under 4.5% are singletons. Germline CDR1 is SGHVS and CDR2 is FQNEAQ. The germline V and J ends were trimmed by 2 bases and 0 bases, with 17 bases remaining between them. CDR3 length equals 18 residues. The clonotype originates from an adult who was a healthcare worker with PCR-confirmed SARS-CoV-2 infection or an uninfected control (not recorded which). The specimen was whole blood. The V and J genes are TRBV7-8 and TRBJ2-1; perhaps TRBD1 as D (6 bases). CDR3 loop: CASSLWGSRGYSYNEQFF. The DNA for the CDR3 is TGTGCCAGCAGCTTATGGGGGTCCAGGGGTTACTCCTACAATGAGCAGTTCTTC.